This T cell receptor (beta chain) was obtained from a study of T cells in Graves' hyperthyroidism and ophthalmopathy. Study results and caveats: The model forecast ophthalmopathy, anticipating it by a median about 6.5 months before onset.

Researchers amplified the TCR beta CDR3 regions from RNA transcripts. With the HTBI primer set, the TCR CDR3 went through a first round of RT-PCR. MiXCR was run by TCRdb on the multiplex PCR reads, yielding one entry per CDR3 protein. The repertoire holds 800,000 or so distinct CDR3 sequences, with around 38% as singletons. Diagnoses were made from clinical symptoms, serum measures (thyroxine and TRAb), thyroid ultrasound and orbital computed tomography. A remark on this clonotype: Its antigen is undetermined.

Trimming shortened V by 7 bases and J by 7 bases, and 34 bases separated the two germline ends. Germline loops: CDR1 ENHRY, CDR2 SYGVKD. The CDR3 extends over 19 amino acids. This chain links TRBV10-3 with TRBJ1-1; TRBD1 might be the D (5 bases). Sequencing was done on a sample of blood. This clonotype originated in a man in his late teens or twenties with Graves' hyperthyroidism. CDR3 loop: CAIKPGAPGFETSFSEAFF. CDR3 DNA: TGTGCCATCAAACCTGGGGCCCCTGGGTTCGAGACGAGTTTTAGTGAAGCTTTCTTT.